This T cell receptor beta chain derives from a study of response to subunit inactivated influenza vaccine. There are 15 residues in the CDR3. V shed 5 bases and J 5 bases; nucleotides not matched to a gene: 11. Germline CDR1 and CDR2: MNHEY and SVGEGT. On this clonotype itself: As yet, its antigen is unknown.

TCRdb re-called the RT-PCR reads with MiXCR, one entry per CDR3 protein. Found here are 170,000 or so distinct CDR3 sequences, approximately 11% of them singletons; the top ten hold around 35%. Findings of the study overall: Each seasonal flu vaccination may recruit only limited new T cells, authors suggested.

The chain carries TRBV6-2 or TRBV6-3 and TRBJ2-5; TRBD1 matches 7 bases. The sample in question was CD8+ T cells sorted from PBMCs, obtained roughly 24 months after vaccination. The TCR was taken from a man between 50 and 69 years old who received an inactivated influenza vaccine. The CDR3 region has the DNA TGTGCCAGCAGTCCCAGACAGGGATCGATGGAGACCCAGTACTTC. Translated: CASSPRQGSMETQYF.